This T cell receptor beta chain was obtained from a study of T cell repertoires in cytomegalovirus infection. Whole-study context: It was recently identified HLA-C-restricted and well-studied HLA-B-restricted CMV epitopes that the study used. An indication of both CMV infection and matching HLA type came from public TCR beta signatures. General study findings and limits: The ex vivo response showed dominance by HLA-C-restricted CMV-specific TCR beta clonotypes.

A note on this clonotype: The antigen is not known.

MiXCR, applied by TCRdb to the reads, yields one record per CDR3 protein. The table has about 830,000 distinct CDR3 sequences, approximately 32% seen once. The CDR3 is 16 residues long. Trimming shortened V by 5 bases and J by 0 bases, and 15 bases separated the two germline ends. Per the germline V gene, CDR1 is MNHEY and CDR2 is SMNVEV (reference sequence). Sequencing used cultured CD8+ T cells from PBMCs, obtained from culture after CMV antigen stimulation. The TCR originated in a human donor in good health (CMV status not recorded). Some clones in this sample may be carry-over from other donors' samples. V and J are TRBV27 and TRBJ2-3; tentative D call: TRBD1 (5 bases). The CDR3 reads CASSARQYPSTDTQYF. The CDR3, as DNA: TGTGCCAGCAGTGCTCGACAGTACCCTAGCACAGATACGCAGTATTTT.